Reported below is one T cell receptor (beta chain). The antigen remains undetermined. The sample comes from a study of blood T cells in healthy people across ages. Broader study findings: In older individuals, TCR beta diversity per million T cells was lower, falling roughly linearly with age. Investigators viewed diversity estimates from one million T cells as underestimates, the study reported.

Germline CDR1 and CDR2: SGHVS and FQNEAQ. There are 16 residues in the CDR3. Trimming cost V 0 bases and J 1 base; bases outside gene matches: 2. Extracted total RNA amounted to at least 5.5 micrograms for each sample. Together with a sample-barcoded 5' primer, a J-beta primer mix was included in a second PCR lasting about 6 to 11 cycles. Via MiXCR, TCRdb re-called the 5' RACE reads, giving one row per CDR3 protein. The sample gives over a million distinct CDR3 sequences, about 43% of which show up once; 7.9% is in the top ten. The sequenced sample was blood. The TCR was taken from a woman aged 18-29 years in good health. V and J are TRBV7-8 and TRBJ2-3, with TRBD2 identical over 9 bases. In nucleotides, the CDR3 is TGTGCCAGCAGCTTAGCTCCTAGCGGGGGCACAGATACGCAGTATTTT. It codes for CASSLAPSGGTDTQYF.